The clone carrying this T cell receptor (beta chain) was recorded at least ten times. It was RNA transcripts that yielded the amplified TCR beta CDR3 regions. Primed by the HTBI set, a first-round RT-PCR was run on the TCR CDR3. TCRdb fed the multiplex PCR reads into MiXCR, producing one record per CDR3 protein. The profile shows roughly 260,000 distinct CDR3 sequences, more than 12% of them singletons. The record originates from a study of T cells in Graves' hyperthyroidism and ophthalmopathy. With a duration under 2 months, the hyperthyroidism was newly diagnosed in patients aged 18 to 65. The CDR3 contains 15 residues. V lost 7 bases to trimming and J lost 1 base, with 17 bases between them. Germline V lookup: CDR1 LNHDA, CDR2 SQIVND (reference sequence).

The sample comprised blood. The V and J genes are TRBV19 and TRBJ2-7, with D possibly TRBD2 on 6 matching bases. This clonotype was sampled from a woman in her 40s with Graves' hyperthyroidism that later progressed to Graves' ophthalmopathy. The CDR3 is CASTLGSGGSYEQYF. CDR3 bases: TGTGCCAGTACCCTCGGGTCTGGGGGGTCCTACGAGCAGTACTTC. The full variable domain, with the rest looked up from reference TRBV19 and TRBJ2-7, is DGGITQSPKYLFRKEGQNVTLSCEQNLNHDAMYWYRQDPGQGLRLIYYSQIVNDFQKGDIAEGYSVSREKKESFPLTVTSAQKNPTAFYLCASTLGSGGSYEQYFGPGTRLTVT.